Reported below is one T cell receptor beta chain. The source of the sample is a study of cytomegalovirus exposure and HLA in healthy donors. V was shortened by 0 bases and J by 0 bases, with 15 bases between the two germline ends. The length of the CDR3 is 17 residues. Per germline, CDR1 SGDLS and CDR2 YYNGEE. 60 Vbeta and 13 Jbeta primers were used in PCR. Clones were sequenced by immunoSEQ multiplex PCR, and TCRdb holds only the in-frame ones, with some missing. The sample contains about 200,000 clones, about 85% of which appear only once. This TCR derives from a woman in her fifties or sixties in good health and CMV-seronegative. The chain links TRBV9 to TRBJ1-1; possibly TRBD1 for D (5 bases). Sequenced material: PBMCs. The CDR3 protein is CASSVATGAGVNTEAFF. The DNA for the CDR3 is TGTGCCAGCAGCGTAGCTACCGGGGCGGGGGTGAACACTGAAGCTTTCTTT.